Presented here are 10 T cell receptor beta chains from one specimen sequenced in a study of T cell responses to AZD1222 COVID-19 vaccine (dated by TCRdb to the early 2020s). What this sample's time point label stands for: about 28 days (+/-7) after the second vaccine dose. The library relied on the immunoSEQ multiplex PCR assay. What TCRdb holds here is the immuneACCESS table cut down to in-frame rearrangements. Part of the clones is not present; checked against another copy, under half of the missing clones reflect an unresolved V gene, and the others are unexplained. This sample lists tens of thousands of clones; approximately 81% were detected once. Together, the top ten hold more than 4% of the sample. Source: peripheral blood, taken 28 days after the second AZD1222 dose. The receptor source for this set is an adult who received the AZD1222 COVID-19 vaccine.

V usage is TRBV7-9 and J usage is TRBJ2-7; 9 bases map to TRBD2. Unmatched junction bases numbered 8, after V lost 5 bases and J lost 3 bases. The CDR3 totals 15 residues. Germline CDR1 is SEHNR and CDR2 is FQNEAQ (reference sequence). The CDR3 loop reads CASSARGTSIYEQYF. CDR3 nucleotide sequence: TGTGCCAGCAGCGCCCGGGGGACTAGCATCTACGAGCAGTACTTC.

V usage is TRBV5-5 and J usage is TRBJ1-3; 10 bases are shared with TRBD1. Germline CDR1 and CDR2: SGHKS and YYEKEE (reference sequence). Germline trimming cut 4 bases from V and 2 bases from J; bases unmatched to any gene: 3. The CDR3 is made up of 15 amino acids. DNA of the CDR3: TGTGCCAGCAGCGTGGGGACAGGGGCTGGAAACACCATATATTTT. This encodes CASSVGTGAGNTIYF.

This sequence joins TRBV7-3 and TRBJ2-1; D not resolved. Between the trimmed V and J ends, which lost 4 bases and 9 bases, there was a span of 13 bases. This CDR3 region has 13 residues. Germline loops: CDR1 SGHTA, CDR2 FQGTGA. The chain's CDR3 is CASSWAPAAEQFF. For the CDR3, the DNA is TGTGCCAGCAGCTGGGCCCCTGCGGCTGAGCAGTTCTTC.

The V gene is TRBV15, the J gene TRBJ1-6, with D perhaps matching TRBD1 (6 bases). The CDR3 totals 14 residues. The ends were cut back, 4 bases at V and 7 bases at J, with 11 bases in the middle. Per germline, CDR1 LNHNV and CDR2 YYDKDF (reference sequence). CDR3 region: CATSKRGPNSPLHF. The CDR3 DNA is TGTGCCACCAGCAAACGGGGGCCAAATTCACCCCTCCACTTT.

This clone was recorded a few times. This chain uses TRBV19 with TRBJ2-1, with TRBD2 matching over 10 bases. Trimming at V came to 1 base and at J to 6 bases, leaving 9 bases not matched to a gene. The germline CDR1 and CDR2 sequences are LNHDA and SQIVND (reference sequence). The CDR3 spans 17 residues. Here the CDR3 DNA reads TGTGCCAGTAGTATAGGGGCCAGCGGGGGGGCCATCAATGAGCAGTTCTTC. This gives the protein CASSIGASGGAINEQFF.

The table lists this clone with a count of one. V usage is TRBV25-1 and J usage is TRBJ2-5; no reliable D call. V was shortened by 1 base and J by 2 bases, with 11 bases between the two germline ends. The CDR3 runs 15 residues. Germline values: CDR1 MGHDK, CDR2 SYGVNS. CDR3 DNA sequence: TGTGCCAGCAGTGAATGGTGGCAGGCGCAAGAGACCCAGTACTTC. This encodes CASSEWWQAQETQYF. The variable domain in full, completed from reference TRBV25-1 and TRBJ2-5, reads EADIYQTPRYLVIGTGKKITLECSQTMGHDKMYWYQQDPGMELHLIHYSYGVNSTEKGDLSSESTVSRIRTEHFPLTLESARPSHTSQYLCASSEWWQAQETQYFGPGTRLLVL.

The V call is TRBV5-4, the J call TRBJ1-3; D might be TRBD1 (6 bases). The CDR3 is made up of 14 amino acids. Deletions cut 6 bases from V and 0 bases from J, with 10 bases between. The germline V gene encodes CDR1 SGHNT and CDR2 YYREEE (reference sequence). The CDR3 sequence is CASKGHLSGNTIYF. CDR3 coding DNA: TGTGCCAGCAAGGGACATCTCTCTGGAAACACCATATATTTT.

V usage is TRBV5-1 and J usage is TRBJ1-1; D remains unclear. CDR3 length equals 13 residues. The V end lost 1 base, the J end lost 4 bases, and 8 bases lay between the germline ends. Per germline, CDR1 SGHRS and CDR2 YFSETQ. CDR3 loop: CASSLSGFTEAFF. CDR3 sequence (DNA): TGCGCCAGCAGCTTGTCGGGGTTCACTGAAGCTTTCTTT.

The chain joins TRBV7-9 to TRBJ1-4, with 8 positions matching TRBD1. CDR1 SEHNR and CDR2 FQNEAQ come from the germline V gene (reference sequence). This CDR3 spans 14 amino acids. Unmatched junction bases numbered 4, after V lost 2 bases and J lost 8 bases. CDR3 loop: CASSLTGGEEKLFF. The CDR3 DNA follows: TGTGCCAGCAGCTTAACAGGGGGGGAAGAAAAACTGTTTTTT.

This chain uses TRBV12-3 or TRBV12-4 with TRBJ1-1; D gene uncertain. Trimming left V 6 bases short and J 4 bases short, with 12 bases between. The CDR3 spans 13 residues. The CDR3 DNA follows: TGTGCCAGCAGCCCGATGCCGGCCACTGAAGCTTTCTTT. Translation: CASSPMPATEAFF.